This TCR beta chain appears in the sequencing data of a study of identical twins listed by TCRdb under 2016. Background for the entire study: TCR alpha and beta repertoires from monozygotic twins, unrelated adults of various ages and cord blood were deep-sequenced to test whether fetal clonotypes persist. To rule out contamination, the twin experiments were replicated at different times with different library preparation protocols.

Including cysteine and phenylalanine, the CDR3 has 13 amino acids. Only the CDR3 part of the read is kept: 39 bases, read in frame from the first base. As encoded in the germline V gene, CDR1 is SGHTA while CDR2 is FQGNSA. The V end loses 1 base and the J end loses 8 bases, and a stretch of 11 bases separates them. What the authors observed across the whole study: Zero-insertion analyses could be partly confounded by invariant T cells such as MAIT and iNKT, although diverse VJ usage argued against such confounding for most clonotypes. The excess sharing between twins in beta out-of-frame sequences was weaker because fewer shared sequences reduced the signal-to-noise ratio. Because the same donors could not be followed over many years, the conclusions depended on cross-sectional statistical analysis. Compared with coincidental sharing between unrelated individuals, out-of-frame TCR alpha sequences shared between twins showed an excess of sequences with low generation probability. Recombination models systematically underestimated out-of-frame TCR alpha sharing in monozygotic twins but agreed with sharing between unrelated individuals. Fewer insertions were carried by abundant cord blood beta clonotypes; a weaker similar trend was observed in young adult naive repertoires, while no such trend was observed in memory repertoires.

Libraries were prepared through 5' RACE. These reads were obtained on an Illumina HiSeq 2000. A universal primer binding site was introduced by template switching, and a unique molecular identifier was present in the final cDNA, enabling accurate counting of TCR cDNA molecules. First-strand cDNA for TCR alpha and beta chains was synthesized from specific primers in the conserved constant-segment region. To control for contamination, every cDNA library was double barcoded, receiving both a SMART-Mk sample barcode and Illumina barcodes. TruSeq adapter sequences along with Illumina sample barcodes were introduced in two successive PCR steps. Sequencing of the TCR alpha and beta cDNA libraries was done on the Illumina HiSeq platform using custom primers. In the authors' own workflow: Unique molecular identifiers were extracted from raw reads with MiGEC, and CDR3 positions were determined with MiXCR. Recombination models were inferred per individual with the repgenHMM and IGoR tools using an EM algorithm. The tcR package in R was used for shared clonotype analysis, with sharing normalized by the product of cloneset sizes. To study raw recombination without the effects of thymic and clonal selection, out-of-frame nonproductive sequences were analyzed. Using fastp trimming at Q25 and MiXCR clonotype assembly, TCRdb reanalyzed the public sequencing data and kept in-frame beta chains. Rows are combined by CDR3 protein, so each entry shows the most common genes and DNA. The V and J calls here are based on TCRdb, not the publication. This sample is represented by approximately 680,000 distinct CDR3 sequences; 7.1% of them were singletons. The ten largest clones add up to 1.5% to 2% of the sample.

This clonotype was observed at least ten times. Its binding antigen is unknown. Per-base qualities were not stored, and no clone one base away is much larger. Every donor in the study was a healthy Caucasian. The twin cohort comprised three pairs of female monozygotic twins, all aged roughly 18 to 30 years. RNA for TCR libraries was isolated from peripheral blood mononuclear cells. These same records also appear under a second study, on yellow fever vaccine responses in identical twins. From that second study: The authors reported that the T cell response to vaccination in identical twins appeared partly convergent and partly personalized. In identical twins, the study followed T cell clones that responded to the vaccine with precision.

Sequencing input: PBMCs. This TCR derives from a woman aged 18-29 years in good health. The chain links TRBV7-2 with TRBJ1-1, with no confident D gene call. The nucleotide sequence reads TGTGCCAGCAGCTTAGTTAGGACCGCCGAAGCTTTCTTT. The resulting protein is CASSLVRTAEAFF.